Included here is one T cell receptor (beta chain) sequence, with context. These data are taken from a study of blood T cell repertoires in COVID-19. The repertoire was sequenced with immunoSEQ multiplex PCR; TCRdb's copy has only in-frame clones and lacks some. This table has 250,000 to 350,000 clones, around nine tenths appearing once. The CDR3 contains 19 residues. The V gene end was trimmed by 2 bases and the J gene end by 6 bases; junction bases not matched to a gene: 16. Germline V CDR1 and CDR2: LGHNA, YSLEER. The chain carries TRBV4-3 and TRBJ2-1; the match to TRBD1 covers 10 bases. The sequenced sample was PBMCs or T cells enriched from blood (not recorded which). The receptor was derived from a man aged 55-75 years who had recovered from COVID-19. The CDR3 nucleotides are TGCGCCAGCAGCCAAAGCCCAGCCACGACAGGGGGCGCCTTCAATGAGCAGTTCTTC. It encodes CASSQSPATTGGAFNEQFF.